The 13 T cell receptor beta chains presented below share a single source sample, sequenced in a study of T cell responses to AZD1222 COVID-19 vaccine (dated by TCRdb to the early 2020s). Interpreted using the paper, the time point label stands for: baseline before first vaccination. Library prep was done by the immunoSEQ multiplex PCR assay. TCRdb carries this immuneACCESS record with in-frame sequences only. Its versions omit some clonotypes, under half of them owing to an unresolved V gene in the studies checked, with the rest unexplained. The sample data list 100,000 or so clones, and 80% to 90% of these were observed just once. Together, the top ten hold about 15% of the sample. The sample here was peripheral blood, taken on day 0 of AZD1222 vaccination. The receptor source for this set is an adult in good health.

As concerns this clone: A junction end diverges from the germline sequence, so it may reflect a read error. The rearrangement links TRBV5-4 to TRBJ2-7, with 8 nucleotides matching TRBD2. Germline assignment: CDR1 SGHNT and CDR2 YYREEE (reference sequence). The CDR3 contains 15 residues. This CDR3 reads CASSLTGTRSSEQYF. The DNA of the CDR3 is TGTGCCAGCAGCCTTACCGGGACTAGGTCCTCCGAGCAGTACTTC.

V and J are TRBV10-3 and TRBJ1-4; D gene unclear. The V end lost 2 bases, the J end lost 7 bases, and 14 bases lay between the germline ends. Germline CDR1 reads ENHRY; CDR2 reads SYGVKD. The length of the CDR3 is 15 residues. The DNA for the CDR3 is TGTGCCATCAGTGAGCGCCACGGAGCAGCTGAAAAACTGTTTTTT. Encoded protein: CAISERHGAAEKLFF.

The J gene is TRBJ2-1, the V gene TRBV11-3; D is unresolved. CDR1 and CDR2 from the germline V gene are SGHNT and YENEEA. CDR3 length: 15 amino acids. Trimming shortened V by 0 bases and J by 4 bases, and 10 bases separated the two germline ends. CDR3 coding DNA: TGTGCCAGCAGCTTAGACACTGCCCAATACAATGAGCAGTTCTTC. Protein sequence: CASSLDTAQYNEQFF.

The rearrangement joins TRBV5-4 to TRBJ2-7, with D possibly TRBD2 on 5 matching bases. The germline V gene encodes CDR1 SGHNT and CDR2 YYREEE (reference sequence). The V end was cut by 0 bases, the J end by 7 bases, with 11 bases between. The CDR3 sequence is 13 residues long. CDR3 in DNA: TGTGCCAGCAGCTTGGCCGGAGGTCGAGAGCAGTACTTC. This gives the protein CASSLAGGREQYF.

The DNA for the CDR3 is TGTGCCAGTACCCTTGGGATCGGGAACACTGAAGCTTTCTTT. The encoded protein is CASTLGIGNTEAFF. The chain has TRBV19 and TRBJ1-1; no reliable D call. Germline V gives CDR1 LNHDA, CDR2 SQIVND (reference sequence). V was shortened by 7 bases and J by 1 base, with 13 bases between the two germline ends. The CDR3 totals 14 residues.

V usage is TRBV4-1 and J usage is TRBJ2-7; D is possibly TRBD2 (6 bases). V was shortened by 2 bases and J by 9 bases, with 14 bases between the two germline ends. Per germline, CDR1 MGHRA and CDR2 YSYEKL. The CDR3 has 13 residues. The CDR3 sequence is CASSQKTGAGQYF. The DNA for the CDR3 is TGCGCCAGCAGCCAAAAAACCGGAGCGGGGCAGTACTTC.

The chain joins TRBV5-1 to TRBJ2-1; no reliable D call. The germline V gene encodes CDR1 SGHRS and CDR2 YFSETQ. V was clipped by 0 bases and J by 4 bases, with 5 bases between them. CDR3 length: 13 amino acids. The DNA for the CDR3 is TGCGCCAGCAGCTTGGTTTTATACAATGAGCAGTTCTTC. Translated, it gives CASSLVLYNEQFF.

This chain connects TRBV7-8 to TRBJ2-1; tentative D call: TRBD2 (5 bases). The V end lost 0 bases, the J end lost 8 bases, and 17 bases lay between the germline ends. This CDR3 region has 16 residues. The germline V gene has CDR1 SGHVS and CDR2 FQNEAQ. This CDR3 reads CASSLALWSSRDEQFF. The CDR3 bases are TGTGCCAGCAGCTTAGCGCTATGGTCTAGCCGCGATGAGCAGTTCTTC.

The V call is TRBV5-1, the J call TRBJ1-2, with no clear D. The germline V gene has CDR1 SGHRS and CDR2 YFSETQ. There are 15 residues in the CDR3. The V end was cut by 3 bases, the J end by 4 bases, with 16 bases between. CDR3 coding DNA: TGCGCCAGCAGCTGGTCCAGTAAGTCGGGCTATGGCTACACCTTC. Amino acid sequence: CASSWSSKSGYGYTF.

There are a few counts of this clone. J is TRBJ2-7 and V is TRBV4-3; TRBD1 matches 7 bases. The CDR3 is made up of 13 amino acids. Germline V gene data show CDR1 as LGHNA and CDR2 as YSLEER. Trimming cost V 3 bases and J 7 bases; bases outside gene matches: 6. CDR3: CASSHRTGREQYF. The CDR3, as DNA: TGCGCCAGCAGCCATAGGACAGGCCGAGAGCAGTACTTC.

The chain has TRBV20-1 and TRBJ1-4; D remains unclear. Germline V lookup: CDR1 DFQATT, CDR2 SNEGSKA (reference sequence). The CDR3 consists of 13 residues. With 3 bases removed from V and 12 bases from J, the gap between germline ends came to 17 bases. The CDR3 reads CSASRGQKGQLFF. As DNA, the CDR3 is TGCAGTGCTAGTCGCGGTCAGAAAGGCCAACTGTTTTTT.

CDR3 region: CASSHRPKGTAVQETQYF. The CDR3 nucleotides are TGTGCCAGCAGCCATAGGCCCAAAGGGACAGCGGTCCAAGAGACCCAGTACTTC. The chain uses TRBV7-2 and TRBJ2-5, with 7 positions matching TRBD1. With 5 bases clipped from V and 1 base from J, the junction kept 16 bases outside the gene matches. Germline V gene lookup returns CDR1 SGHTA and CDR2 FQGNSA. The CDR3 covers 18 residues.

The chain joins TRBV9 to TRBJ1-1, with D maybe TRBD1 (6 bases). CDR1 and CDR2 (germline): SGDLS, YYNGEE. Trimming took 3 bases from V and 4 from J, leaving 13 bases between them. The CDR3 is 14 amino acids. The CDR3 DNA follows: TGTGCCAGCAGCGGCGGCAGGGGAGGCACTGAAGCTTTCTTT. Protein sequence: CASSGGRGGTEAFF.